This T cell receptor (beta chain) originates from a study of T cells after yellow fever vaccination (dated by TCRdb to about 2019). Some background on the complete study: The SMART-Seq v4 Ultra Low Input RNA kit was used to prepare libraries from fractions with low cell numbers. Bulk TCR alpha and beta repertoires were sequenced longitudinally to track T-cell clones before and after primary and booster YFV17D yellow fever vaccination. Two healthy male donors, one aged 18 to 30 and one aged 30 to 40 years, were included in the cohort. Blood was collected at multiple timepoints before and after primary and secondary immunization, and bulk PBMC replicates and cell subsets were isolated.

The intended sense of this specimen's treatment or condition label: live attenuated yellow fever vaccine strain. A standard Ficoll-Paque protocol was used to isolate PBMCs from peripheral blood. Dynabeads CD4 and CD8 positive selection kits were used to isolate the CD4 and CD8 T-cell fractions. TriZol was used to extract RNA from bulk PBMCs, from CD4 and CD8 fractions, and from dextramer-positive and dextramer-negative fractions. Points the paper makes about the study in general: The study included only two donors, which limits how far the findings can be generalized. Compared with the primary T-cell response, the secondary T-cell response was weaker but faster, peaking on day 5 rather than day 15. Most clones expanded after primary vaccination (about 95% of CD4 and approximately 90% of CD8) were re-detected after the booster, suggesting that broad memory maintenance occurred. Computational filtering was required because FACS-sorted repertoires could contain abundant contaminating clonotypes from the bulk population. A small fraction of clonotypes appeared in both the CD4 and CD8 compartments, likely as a result of convergent recombination.

The sequencing machine was an Illumina NovaSeq 6000. Synthesis of TCR cDNA relied on 5'RACE template switching, a step that introduced a universal primer site along with unique molecular identifiers. cDNA synthesis was primed from both the TCR alpha and TCR beta constant segments. Library amplification involved two PCR steps, and the second step added sample barcodes and sequencing adapters. Sequencing of libraries was performed on Illumina HiSeq 2500 (2x100 bp) or NovaSeq (2x150 bp). The authors' pipeline ran thus. MIGEC handled demultiplexing of reads and collapsing into UMI consensus sequences, while MiXCR performed V(D)J alignment. Vaccine-responding clonotypes were identified with edgeR using replicate PBMC samples, with FDR below 0.01 and a log2 fold change above 5 up to day 15 being required. CD4 or CD8 identity was assigned to each bulk clonotype according to whether the clonotype was present at higher abundance in the sequenced CD4 repertoire or the sequenced CD8 repertoire. TCRdb ran its own pipeline on the public reads, namely fastp trimming at Q25 and MiXCR clone calling, and kept in-frame beta chains. Each CDR3 protein appears once, grouped with its most common genes and DNA. It is TCRdb's table, rather than the study itself, that gives the V and J calls and clone size. This sample has 300,000 or so distinct CDR3 sequences in its table, and 8.5% to 10% of those were observed once. 3% to 3.5% of the sample comes from the top ten.

This clonotype was detected only a few times. The antigen it recognizes is unknown. Base-call qualities are not available, and no considerably larger clone is one nucleotide away. There are 15 amino acids in the CDR3, from cysteine to phenylalanine inclusive. This entry keeps only the CDR3 DNA: 45 bases, framed from base 1. The junction carries 7 bases between V and J, which are trimmed by 0 bases and 0 bases respectively. As encoded in the germline V gene, CDR1 is SGHRS while CDR2 is YFSETQ. This sequence uses TRBV5-1 and TRBJ1-5, with the D gene not clear enough to name. Sequenced here: CD4+ T cells sorted from PBMCs, sampled 5 days after the yellow fever booster vaccination. The source of this sequence is a man between 18 and 29 years old who received the YFV17D yellow fever vaccine. The DNA is as follows: TGCGCCAGCAGCTTGGGAACAAATAGCAATCAGCCCCAGCATTTT. This is translated as CASSLGTNSNQPQHF.